This TCR beta chain was captured by sequencing in a study of memory CD4+ T cells and cytomegalovirus serostatus. Whole-study results and caveats: The CMV-associated TCR signature appears largely within the CD4+ memory repertoire. Repertoires predicted CMV serostatus with median bootstrapped AUC of around 0.96. Each of approximately 63 CMV-associated TCRbeta sequences occurred in one to five individuals.

Data came from immunoSEQ multiplex PCR; TCRdb stores just in-frame clones and leaves some out. The table lists 40,000 or so clones, approximately 78% of them singletons, with approximately 0.78% in the top ten. Comments on this clone: Its target is unknown. Other DNA sequences from this sample encode an identical CDR3 as well.

Single viable CD3+CD4+CD8-CD45RO+ cells were sorted as the memory CD4+ T cells. Donors' CMV status reflects serum IgG against pp150, pp28, p38, p52. The CDR3 is made up of 14 amino acids. V was shortened by 0 bases and J by 2 bases, with 7 bases between the two germline ends. CDR1 is SGHRS, CDR2 YFSETQ, per germline. The sample was memory CD4+ T cells from blood. V and J are TRBV5-1 and TRBJ2-3, with D tentatively TRBD1 (5 bases). This TCR was sampled from an adult in good health and CMV-seronegative. This CDR3 is CASSLVGATDTQYF. The CDR3 DNA is TGCGCCAGCAGCTTGGTAGGGGCCACAGATACGCAGTATTTT. Combining the CDR3 with reference TRBV5-1 and TRBJ2-3 gives the whole variable domain KAGVTQTPRYLIKTRGQQVTLSCSPISGHRSVSWYQQTPGQGLQFLFEYFSETQRNKGNFPGRFSGRQFSNSRSEMNVSTLELGDSALYLCASSLVGATDTQYFGPGTRLTVL.